This TCR beta chain is from a study of radiotherapy plus CTLA-4 blockade in lung cancer. Study in general: Among enrolled patients, roughly 20% responded and 25% to 35% achieved disease control.

Note on this clone: Antigen: not known.

Produced via immunoSEQ multiplex PCR; TCRdb's table is partial and in-frame only. The sample has 80,000 to 100,000 clones; 85% to 90% are singletons. Chemo-refractory metastatic non-small-cell lung cancer patients received focal radiation with ipilimumab CTLA-4 blockade. Germline assignment: CDR1 DFQATT and CDR2 SNEGSKA (reference sequence). The CDR3 is 11 residues long. V dropped 6 bases and J dropped 11 bases, with 16 bases sitting between them. Study results and limitations: Peripheral blood showed expansion of tumor-derived TCR clones after radiotherapy and ipilimumab.

The TCR sequence derives from a human donor with non-small cell lung cancer that progressed on radiotherapy plus ipilimumab. Specimen: peripheral blood, collected from a patient treated with radiotherapy plus ipilimumab. V gene TRBV20-1 combines with J gene TRBJ2-5; possibly TRBD1 or TRBD2 for D (7 bases each). CDR3 in amino acids: CSALRGGEQYF. CDR3 in DNA: TGCAGTGCCCTCAGGGGGGGTGAGCAGTACTTC.